The clone carrying this T cell receptor (beta chain) was counted only a few times. TCRdb re-derived calls from the reads in MiXCR, one entry per CDR3 protein. The profile covers hundreds of thousands of distinct CDR3 sequences, with roughly 12% appearing a single time and 9.5% to 13% taken by the ten largest. The data were obtained in a study of T cell repertoires in cytomegalovirus infection. Study at large: Signatures in public TCR beta sequences pointed to both CMV infection and matching HLA type.

Germline V CDR1 and CDR2: MNHEY, SVGAGI. This CDR3 contains 14 residues. The junction had 8 bases not matched to a gene; V was cut back by 7 bases and J by 5 bases. The clonotype was recovered from a human donor in good health (CMV status not recorded). Some clones in this sample may be carry-over from other donors' samples. Material: PBMCs. V and J are TRBV6-5 and TRBJ2-5, with TRBD2 matching 9 bases. The CDR3 loop is CASTKAGGVETQYF. DNA of the CDR3: TGTGCCAGCACGAAGGCGGGAGGGGTTGAGACCCAGTACTTC.